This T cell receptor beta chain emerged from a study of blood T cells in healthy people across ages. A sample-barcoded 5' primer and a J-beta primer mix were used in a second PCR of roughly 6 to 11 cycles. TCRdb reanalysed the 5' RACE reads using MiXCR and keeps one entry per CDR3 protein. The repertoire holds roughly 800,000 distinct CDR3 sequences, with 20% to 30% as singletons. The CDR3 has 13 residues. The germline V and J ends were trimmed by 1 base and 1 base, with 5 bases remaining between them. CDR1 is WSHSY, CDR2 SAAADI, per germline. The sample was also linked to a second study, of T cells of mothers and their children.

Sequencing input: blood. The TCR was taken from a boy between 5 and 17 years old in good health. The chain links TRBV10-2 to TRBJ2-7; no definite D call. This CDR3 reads CASSEFSSYEQYF. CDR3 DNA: TGCGCCAGCAGTGAGTTCAGTTCCTACGAGCAGTACTTC.